One and the same sample provided the 13 T cell receptor beta chains below, sequenced in a study of OX40 agonist ivuxolimab in advanced cancers. Libraries were prepared by immunoSEQ multiplex PCR; TCRdb keeps only in-frame clonotypes and omits some of them. The data hold around 80,000 clones, with 90% to 95% observed a single time. The sample here was CD4+ or CD8+ T cells sorted from blood, taken in a trial of the OX40 agonist ivuxolimab. These TCRs come from an adult with an advanced solid tumor such as melanoma, head and neck, liver or kidney cancer.

This chain uses TRBV6-1 with TRBJ1-6, with 9 positions matching TRBD1. The CDR3 contains 16 residues. The V and J ends lost 1 base and 9 bases, in that order; junction bases with no gene match: 7. Germline assignment: CDR1 MNHNS and CDR2 SASEGT. The CDR3 is CASSEGIYRGRSPLHF. Here the CDR3 DNA reads TGTGCCAGCAGTGAAGGGATTTACAGGGGGCGTTCACCCCTCCACTTT.

This chain joins TRBV6-5 and TRBJ2-7; D uncertain. CDR1 and CDR2 (germline): MNHEY, SVGAGI. The CDR3 contains 14 residues. V was clipped by 5 bases and J by 2 bases, with 13 bases between them. As DNA, the CDR3 is TGTGCCAGCAGTGAATTGGGTCCCCCCTACGAGCAGTACTTC. It yields the protein CASSELGPPYEQYF.

This chain joins TRBV7-9 and TRBJ2-7; possible D gene TRBD2, 6 bases. The V end was cut by 4 bases, the J end by 6 bases, with 10 bases between. This CDR3 spans 12 amino acids. In germline, CDR1 is SEHNR, CDR2 FQNEAQ (reference sequence). CDR3 protein: CASSWGESEQYF. Written as DNA, the CDR3 is TGTGCCAGCAGCTGGGGGGAGAGCGAGCAGTACTTC.

V is TRBV6-5 and J is TRBJ2-7; D assignment may be TRBD1 or TRBD2 (5 bases each). Germline CDR1 MNHEY, CDR2 SVGAGI. The CDR3 is 15 residues long. The V gene lost 0 bases and the J gene lost 0 bases, with 9 bases spanning the gap. CDR3 nucleotides: TGTGCCAGCAGTTACTCCGCCGGGGCCTCCTACGAGCAGTACTTC. It specifies CASSYSAGASYEQYF.

The V call is TRBV7-6, the J call TRBJ2-5; D is unresolved. The J call may be faulty, since TRBJ2-7 better matches the DNA end. Germline assignment: CDR1 SGHVS and CDR2 FNYEAQ. This CDR3 has 12 residues. The CDR3 region has the DNA TGTGCCAGCAGCTTGGCGGATGACGAGCAGTACTTC. It specifies CASSLADDEQYF.

The chain recombines TRBV5-6 with TRBJ1-2, with D unresolved. Germline V gene lookup returns CDR1 SGHDT and CDR2 YYEEEE. This CDR3 comprises 14 residues. V was trimmed by 1 base and J by 3 bases, leaving 10 bases between them. The chain's CDR3 is CASSLRSGYYGYTF. The CDR3 coding sequence is TGTGCCAGCAGCTTGAGGTCAGGATACTATGGCTACACCTTC.

V and J are TRBV27 and TRBJ1-4; D is perhaps TRBD1 (5 bases). The germline V gene encodes CDR1 MNHEY and CDR2 SMNVEV (reference sequence). V was shortened by 1 base and J by 3 bases, with 15 bases between the two germline ends. The CDR3 sequence is 17 residues long. DNA of the CDR3: TGTGCCAGCAGTTTATACCGGGGGATAACGGCTAATGAAAAACTGTTTTTT. As protein: CASSLYRGITANEKLFF.

The chain joins TRBV9 to TRBJ2-7; 7 nucleotides line up with TRBD1. V shed 4 bases, J shed 3 bases, and the junction held 10 bases outside the gene matches. From germline, CDR1 is SGDLS and CDR2 YYNGEE. This CDR3 contains 15 residues. The CDR3 loop is CASSSQQGPFYEQYF. The CDR3 DNA follows: TGTGCCAGCAGCAGTCAACAGGGGCCTTTCTACGAGCAGTACTTC.

The CDR3 loop is CASSYTTGFDSPLHF. DNA of the CDR3: TGTGCCAGCAGTTACACGACAGGGTTTGATTCACCCCTCCACTTT. This rearrangement joins TRBV6-5 to TRBJ1-6; 7 bases agree with TRBD1. The CDR3 covers 15 residues. Germline V CDR1 and CDR2: MNHEY, SVGAGI. Unmatched junction bases numbered 6, after V lost 2 bases and J lost 8 bases.

The rearrangement joins TRBV6-6 to TRBJ2-5; either TRBD1 or TRBD2 may supply D (5 bases each). This CDR3 has 16 amino acids. CDR1 and CDR2 from the germline V gene are MNHNY and SVGAGI (reference sequence). The V end was cut by 6 bases, the J end by 0 bases, with 17 bases between. CDR3 amino acids: CASSYGGRHDQETQYF. For the CDR3, the DNA is TGTGCCAGCAGCTATGGGGGACGGCACGACCAAGAGACCCAGTACTTC.

V gene TRBV5-6 combines with J gene TRBJ2-5; D possibly uses TRBD1 or TRBD2 (5 bases each). V was clipped by 9 bases and J by 0 bases, with 15 bases between them. The CDR3 contains 14 residues. Germline-derived CDR1 and CDR2 are SGHDT and YYEEEE. The CDR3 DNA reads as TGTGCCATGGGAGTGTGGGGGTACCAAGAGACCCAGTACTTC. It yields the protein CAMGVWGYQETQYF.

The rearrangement joins TRBV7-2 to TRBJ1-4, with no clear D. This CDR3 has 16 residues. V was trimmed by 6 bases and J by 0 bases, leaving 14 bases between them. CDR1 is SGHTA, CDR2 FQGNSA, per germline. CDR3 coding DNA: TGTGCCAGCAGTTTCCAAGAGAGGGCAACTAATGAAAAACTGTTTTTT. This sequence encodes CASSFQERATNEKLFF.

The V and J genes are TRBV7-2 and TRBJ2-7, with 9 bases identical to TRBD2. The junction had 8 bases not matched to a gene; V was cut back by 6 bases and J by 2 bases. From germline, CDR1 is SGHTA and CDR2 FQGNSA. This CDR3 is built from 15 residues. CDR3 sequence: CASRAASGAAYEQYF. Written as DNA, the CDR3 is TGTGCCAGCAGGGCCGCTAGCGGGGCAGCCTACGAGCAGTACTTC.